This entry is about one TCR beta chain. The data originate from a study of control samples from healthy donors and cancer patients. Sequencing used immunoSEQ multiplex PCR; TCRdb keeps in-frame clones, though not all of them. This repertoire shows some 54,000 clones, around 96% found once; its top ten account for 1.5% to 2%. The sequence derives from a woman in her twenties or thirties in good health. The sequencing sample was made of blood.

The CDR3 DNA sequence: TGTGCCAGCAGTTTTATTACTAGCGGGAGGCTCTACGAGCAGTACTTC. This sequence encodes CASSFITSGRLYEQYF. The genes are TRBV28 and TRBJ2-7; 12 bases line up with TRBD2. J gave up 3 bases and V 3 bases, and 6 bases lay outside the gene matches. This CDR3 contains 16 residues. Germline CDR1 MDHEN, CDR2 SYDVKM.